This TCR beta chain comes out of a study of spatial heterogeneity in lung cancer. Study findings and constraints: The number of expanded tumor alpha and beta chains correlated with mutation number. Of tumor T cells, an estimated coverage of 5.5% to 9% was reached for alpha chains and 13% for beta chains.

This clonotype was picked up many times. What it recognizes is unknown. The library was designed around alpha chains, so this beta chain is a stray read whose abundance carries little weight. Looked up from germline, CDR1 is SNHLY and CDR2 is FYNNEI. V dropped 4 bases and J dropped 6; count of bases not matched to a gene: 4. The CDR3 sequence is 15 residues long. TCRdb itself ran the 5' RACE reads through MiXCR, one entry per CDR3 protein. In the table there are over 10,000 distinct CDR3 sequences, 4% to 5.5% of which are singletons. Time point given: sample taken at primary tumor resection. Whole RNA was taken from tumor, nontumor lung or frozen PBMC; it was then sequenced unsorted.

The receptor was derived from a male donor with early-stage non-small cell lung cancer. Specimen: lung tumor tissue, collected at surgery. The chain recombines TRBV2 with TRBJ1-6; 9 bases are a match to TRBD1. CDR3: CASSVQTGGNSPLHF. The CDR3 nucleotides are TGTGCCAGCAGTGTCCAGACAGGGGGTAATTCACCCCTCCACTTT.